A single sample gave rise to the 25 T cell receptor beta chains below, sequenced in a study of T cell responses to AZD1222 COVID-19 vaccine. Data came from immunoSEQ multiplex PCR; TCRdb stores just in-frame clones and leaves some out. This sample yields 150,000 to 200,000 clones, of which around nine tenths are seen a single time; over 4.5% belongs to the top ten. The sequenced sample was peripheral blood, obtained on day 0 of AZD1222 vaccination. These receptors all stem from an adult in good health.

The chain combines TRBV7-3 with TRBJ1-6, with D hard to call. Germline CDR1 reads SGHTA; CDR2 reads FQGTGA. The length of the CDR3 is 15 residues. V shed 5 bases and J shed 10 bases, with 18 bases lying between them. The CDR3 bases are TGTGCCAGCAGCCCGTCTGTGAGGGTGGGCTCACCCCTCCACTTT. Translating it yields CASSPSVRVGSPLHF.

This sequence joins TRBV7-4 and TRBJ2-1; either TRBD1 or TRBD2 may supply D (5 bases each). Deletions cut 5 bases from V and 0 bases from J, with 11 bases between. This CDR3 is 15 amino acids long. Germline V gives CDR1 SGHVT, CDR2 SQSDAQ. For the CDR3, the DNA is TGTGCCAGCAGCCCCAGAGGGGACTCCTACAATGAGCAGTTCTTC. Translating it yields CASSPRGDSYNEQFF. Full variable domain (outside the CDR3, taken from reference TRBV7-4 and TRBJ2-1): GAGVSQSPRYKVAKRGRDVALRCDSISGHVTLYWYRQTLGQGSEVLTYSQSDAQRDKSGRPSGRFSAERPERSVSTLKIQRTEQGDSAVYLCASSPRGDSYNEQFFGPGTRLTVL.

V gene TRBV15 combines with J gene TRBJ1-2; D unclear. The germline V gene has CDR1 LNHNV and CDR2 YYDKDF (reference sequence). The V and J ends lost 8 bases and 8 bases respectively, with 21 bases between them. The CDR3 loop spans 14 amino acids. This CDR3 reads CATRFAAKIDGYTF. For the CDR3, the DNA is TGTGCCACCCGCTTCGCAGCCAAAATCGACGGCTACACCTTC.

The rearrangement uses TRBV28 and TRBJ2-2; the D is unclear. V was clipped by 6 bases and J by 2 bases, with 13 bases between them. CDR3 length: 15 residues. Germline V gene sequence: CDR1 MDHEN, CDR2 SYDVKM. DNA for the CDR3: TGTGCCAGCAGCCTCGCGACATTTAACACCGGGGAGCTGTTTTTT. This codes for CASSLATFNTGELFF.

The chain couples TRBV12-3 or TRBV12-4 to TRBJ1-1; a possible D gene is TRBD1 (6 bases). The CDR3 sequence is 13 residues long. Trimming pared 3 bases from V and 5 bases from J, leaving 10 bases between. The CDR3 coding sequence is TGTGCCAGCAGTTTGGCAGGGGAAACTGAAGCTTTCTTT. Its protein product is CASSLAGETEAFF.

The gene calls are TRBV12-3 or TRBV12-4 and TRBJ2-7; D gene unclear. The CDR3 consists of 12 residues. The ends were cut back, 6 bases at V and 3 bases at J, with 9 bases in the middle. The CDR3 DNA reads as TGTGCCAGCAGCGGCACTCACTACGAGCAGTACTTC. It yields the protein CASSGTHYEQYF.

The sample holds one count of this clone. The chain joins TRBV6-5 to TRBJ2-1, with 13 nucleotides matching TRBD2. The ends lost 2 bases at V and 9 bases at J; junction bases unmatched: 4. Germline V CDR1 and CDR2: MNHEY, SVGAGI. CDR3 size: 15 residues. The CDR3 loop is CASSYPGTSGAEQFF. The CDR3, as DNA: TGTGCCAGCAGTTACCCCGGGACTAGCGGGGCTGAGCAGTTCTTC.

This chain uses TRBV20-1 with TRBJ2-7, with a weak D call TRBD1 (5 bases). V lost 3 bases and J 9 bases, leaving 21 bases between the germline ends. This CDR3 spans 14 amino acids. CDR1 is DFQATT and CDR2 is SNEGSKA in the germline V gene (reference sequence). Here the CDR3 DNA reads TGCAGTGCTAGTGGCGCGGACACCCTAGTTGCGCAGTACTTC. Protein: CSASGADTLVAQYF.

Comments on this clone: In the same sample, other DNA sequences code for this CDR3. This chain connects TRBV4-2 to TRBJ2-7; D may be TRBD2 (6 bases). From germline, CDR1 is LGHNA and CDR2 YNFKEQ. With 0 bases removed from V and 0 bases from J, the gap between germline ends came to 9 bases. The CDR3 loop spans 15 amino acids. CDR3 bases: TGTGCCAGCAGCCAAGAGGGTAGCGGCTCCTACGAGCAGTACTTC. This sequence encodes CASSQEGSGSYEQYF.

This sequence joins TRBV28 and TRBJ2-1; 12 positions agree with TRBD2. V lost 3 bases and J lost 10; bases outside the gene matches: 7. CDR3 length equals 15 residues. Germline-derived CDR1 and CDR2 are MDHEN and SYDVKM. CDR3 coding DNA: TGTGCCAGCAGTTTGGCTAGCGGGAGGGCAGAAGAGCAGTTCTTC. It translates to CASSLASGRAEEQFF.

This clone came up once. The chain recombines TRBV5-5 with TRBJ1-6, with D possibly being TRBD1 (5 bases). V lost 6 bases, J lost 5 bases, and 15 bases lay in between. Germline V gene sequence: CDR1 SGHKS, CDR2 YYEKEE (reference sequence). The CDR3 length is 15 residues. The CDR3 reads CASTSLTENNSPLHF. The CDR3 DNA reads TGTGCCAGCACCTCTCTGACAGAAAATAATTCACCCCTCCACTTT.

This chain uses TRBV6-1 with TRBJ1-6; D is unclear. The CDR3 extends over 14 amino acids. The germline V and J ends were trimmed by 2 bases and 11 bases, with 13 bases remaining between them. Germline-derived CDR1 and CDR2 are MNHNS and SASEGT. CDR3 protein: CASSEPTDSPPLHF. The DNA for the CDR3 is TGTGCCAGCAGTGAACCCACAGATTCCCCACCCCTCCACTTT.

This clone was picked up one time. The chain combines TRBV5-1 with TRBJ1-6; 7 bases fit TRBD1. This CDR3 is built from 15 residues. The V segment lost 4 bases and the J segment 6 bases; nucleotides outside the gene matches: 7. Germline V gene data show CDR1 as SGHRS and CDR2 as YFSETQ. The CDR3 DNA is TGCGCCAGCAGCCTAACCGGGACAGTTAATTCACCCCTCCACTTT. Translated: CASSLTGTVNSPLHF. Using reference TRBV5-1 and TRBJ1-6 for the parts outside the CDR3, the full variable domain is KAGVTQTPRYLIKTRGQQVTLSCSPISGHRSVSWYQQTPGQGLQFLFEYFSETQRNKGNFPGRFSGRQFSNSRSEMNVSTLELGDSALYLCASSLTGTVNSPLHFGNGTRLTVT.

The chain links TRBV5-1 to TRBJ2-5; 8 bases match TRBD1. Germline CDR1 reads SGHRS; CDR2 reads YFSETQ. This CDR3 region has 14 residues. Trimming at V came to 4 bases and at J to 5 bases, leaving 7 bases not matched to a gene. The CDR3 DNA reads TGCGCCAGCAGCACCGGACAGGGCTCCGAGACCCAGTACTTC. Its translation is CASSTGQGSETQYF.

The V gene is TRBV7-8, the J gene TRBJ2-7; D not resolved. V dropped 5 bases and J dropped 6 bases, with 11 bases sitting between them. The germline CDR1 and CDR2 sequences are SGHVS and FQNEAQ. This CDR3 comprises 12 residues. The CDR3 region has the DNA TGTGCCAGCAGCCCTCCAGGACCCGAGCAGTACTTC. Translated: CASSPPGPEQYF.

The chain joins TRBV5-6 to TRBJ2-5; TRBD1 aligns across 8 bases. Germline V gene sequence: CDR1 SGHDT, CDR2 YYEEEE. The CDR3 loop spans 15 amino acids. J lost 1 base, V lost 2 bases, and 4 bases had no gene match. Here the CDR3 reads CASSFPTGGQETQYF. Written as DNA, the CDR3 is TGTGCCAGCAGCTTTCCCACAGGGGGCCAAGAGACCCAGTACTTC.

This chain links TRBV5-1 with TRBJ2-3; D possibly corresponds to TRBD1 (5 bases). Trimming took off 0 bases at V and 0 bases at J, with 11 bases between the two ends. This CDR3 region has 16 residues. Germline lookup yields CDR1 SGHRS and CDR2 YFSETQ. The CDR3: CASSLEDITSTDTQYF. The CDR3, as DNA: TGCGCCAGCAGCTTGGAGGACATAACTAGCACAGATACGCAGTATTTT.

J is TRBJ2-5 and V is TRBV28, with a weak D call TRBD1 (5 bases). V lost 5 bases, J lost 5 bases, and 15 bases lay in between. The CDR3 length is 14 residues. Germline V lookup: CDR1 MDHEN, CDR2 SYDVKM. The chain's CDR3 is CASSIQDRLETQYF. Here the CDR3 DNA reads TGTGCCAGCAGTATACAGGACCGCCTGGAGACCCAGTACTTC.

The chain carries TRBV28 and TRBJ2-3, with TRBD1 matching over 8 bases. The V segment lost 7 bases and the J segment 2 bases; nucleotides outside the gene matches: 5. The CDR3 contains 14 residues. Per germline, CDR1 MDHEN and CDR2 SYDVKM. For the CDR3, the DNA is TGTGCCAGCACATTACAGGGGGTCACAGATACGCAGTATTTT. It translates to CASTLQGVTDTQYF.

In this sample, this clone turned up once. The CDR3 DNA follows: TGTGCCAGCAGCTTTGGACAGGGAAACTATGGCTACACCTTC. As protein: CASSFGQGNYGYTF. The chain combines TRBV7-9 with TRBJ1-2; 8 bases are shared with TRBD1. V was clipped by 3 bases and J by 2 bases; unmatched bases: 2. Per the germline V gene, CDR1 is SEHNR and CDR2 is FQNEAQ (reference sequence). This CDR3 has 14 amino acids.

The chain has TRBV9 and TRBJ1-1; D call uncertain. Germline-derived CDR1 and CDR2 are SGDLS and YYNGEE. CDR3 length: 13 amino acids. V shed 0 bases and J shed 8 bases, with 11 bases lying between them. In DNA form, the CDR3 reads TGTGCCAGCAGCGTAGTGGCGTCCGGAGAAGCTTTCTTT. It yields the protein CASSVVASGEAFF.

CDR3 bases: TGTGCCAGCAGCCAGACAGGGGGCGCAGGCCCAACTAATGAAAAACTGTTTTTT. It is translated as CASSQTGGAGPTNEKLFF. The V call is TRBV7-6, the J call TRBJ1-4, with 10 bases lining up with TRBD1. In germline, CDR1 is SGHVS, CDR2 FNYEAQ. The CDR3 totals 18 residues. The ends lost 5 bases at V and 0 bases at J; junction bases unmatched: 9.

The chain joins TRBV10-3 to TRBJ1-2, with unresolved D. The CDR3 has 11 amino acids. V was pared by 9 bases and J by 7 bases, with 12 bases between. CDR1 is ENHRY and CDR2 is SYGVKD in the germline V gene. The CDR3: CAMEDGSGYTF. Here the CDR3 DNA reads TGTGCCATGGAGGACGGCTCTGGCTACACCTTC.

This chain joins TRBV5-1 and TRBJ1-1; D may be TRBD1 (5 bases). Germline assignment: CDR1 SGHRS and CDR2 YFSETQ. The V and J ends lost 2 bases and 1 base respectively, with 12 bases between them. The CDR3 has 15 residues. CDR3 sequence reads: CASSFALGGNTEAFF. CDR3 nucleotides: TGCGCCAGCAGCTTCGCGCTGGGGGGGAACACTGAAGCTTTCTTT.

This rearrangement joins TRBV24-1 to TRBJ2-2, with TRBD2 matching 7 bases. The CDR3 length is 16 residues. Germline CDR1 is KGHDR and CDR2 is SFDVKD. The trim removed 0 bases at V and 1 base at J, leaving 1 base unmatched. The CDR3, as DNA: TGTGCCACCAGTGATTTGGGGGGGGTGAACACCGGGGAGCTGTTTTTT. Translation: CATSDLGGVNTGELFF.